The 13 T cell receptor beta chains below all came from one sample that was sequenced in a study of T cell responses to AZD1222 COVID-19 vaccine. The protocol was immunoSEQ multiplex PCR, while the TCRdb copy is restricted to in-frame clones and leaves out a portion. The sample lists about 99,000 clones; around nine tenths were seen once. Sequences were derived from peripheral blood, sampled on day 0 of AZD1222 vaccination. The source of these receptors is an adult in good health.

The chain uses TRBV27 and TRBJ2-3; D is unresolved. CDR1 is MNHEY and CDR2 is SMNVEV in the germline V gene (reference sequence). Trimming removed 0 bases from V and 4 bases from J, with 2 bases in between. The CDR3 runs to 12 residues. The CDR3 loop is CASSLSPDTQYF. Written as DNA, the CDR3 is TGTGCCAGCAGTTTATCACCAGATACGCAGTATTTT.

The CDR3 DNA sequence: TGTGCCAGCAGCTTACTACAGGGAGGCACTGAAGCTTTCTTT. Its protein product is CASSLLQGGTEAFF. The V gene is TRBV7-9, the J gene TRBJ1-1, with TRBD1 as a possible D gene (6 bases). V was cut by 2 bases and J by 4 bases, with 11 bases left in between. This CDR3 region has 14 residues. Germline CDR1 SEHNR, CDR2 FQNEAQ (reference sequence).

This clone occurred a few times. The V and J genes are TRBV27 and TRBJ2-1, with D possibly matching TRBD2 (6 bases). The CDR3 covers 16 residues. CDR1 and CDR2 from the germline V gene are MNHEY and SMNVEV (reference sequence). Trimming removed 0 bases at V and 0 bases at J, with 9 bases between. CDR3 nucleotide sequence: TGTGCCAGCAGTTTATCGCTTAGCGGCTCCTACAATGAGCAGTTCTTC. Its protein is CASSLSLSGSYNEQFF.

This clone occurred once. The chain recombines TRBV7-2 with TRBJ2-7; the match to TRBD2 covers 8 bases. Germline-derived CDR1 and CDR2 are SGHTA and FQGNSA. The junction had 12 bases not matched to a gene; V was cut back by 5 bases and J by 6 bases. There are 15 residues in the CDR3. The DNA for the CDR3 is TGTGCCAGCAGCAAAAGCCGAGCGGGAGAGTCCGAGCAGTACTTC. It yields the protein CASSKSRAGESEQYF.

The rearrangement uses TRBV5-6 and TRBJ1-6, with TRBD1 matching 11 bases. Germline lookup yields CDR1 SGHDT and CDR2 YYEEEE. Unmatched junction bases numbered 5, after V lost 2 bases and J lost 7 bases. CDR3 length equals 16 residues. The CDR3 spells CASSFGTGGSNSPLHF. In DNA, the CDR3 is TGTGCCAGCAGCTTTGGGACAGGGGGGTCGAATTCACCCCTCCACTTT.

With respect to this clone: At the DNA level, this CDR3 is encoded by other sequences in the same sample as well. V gene TRBV7-3 combines with J gene TRBJ1-1, with D unclear. The length of the CDR3 is 13 residues. V lost 0 bases to trimming and J lost 0 bases, with 2 bases between them. The germline V gene has CDR1 SGHTA and CDR2 FQGTGA. For the CDR3, the DNA is TGTGCCAGCAGCTTAACAGTGAACACTGAAGCTTTCTTT. This sequence encodes CASSLTVNTEAFF.

V is TRBV4-3 and J is TRBJ2-3; TRBD2 matches 7 bases. Germline CDR1 is LGHNA and CDR2 is YSLEER. The ends lost 1 base at V and 3 bases at J; junction bases unmatched: 19. The length of the CDR3 is 20 residues. CDR3 bases: TGCGCCAGCAGCCAAGCCCAAGGCGTTGGGAGGGCAAGTCGGACAGATACGCAGTATTTT. Translated, it gives CASSQAQGVGRASRTDTQYF.

The chain couples TRBV28 to TRBJ1-6; 7 bases match TRBD1. Per germline, CDR1 MDHEN and CDR2 SYDVKM. J lost 8 bases, V lost 6 bases, and 10 bases had no gene match. The length of the CDR3 is 15 residues. The CDR3: CASSPTGDLDSPLHF. As DNA, the CDR3 is TGTGCCAGCAGCCCAACAGGGGATCTAGATTCACCCCTCCACTTT.

The V call is TRBV6-5, the J call TRBJ2-7; D unclear. The CDR3 sequence is 14 residues long. With 6 bases removed from V and 0 bases from J, the gap between germline ends came to 12 bases. Germline CDR1 and CDR2: MNHEY and SVGAGI. CDR3 bases: TGTGCCAGCAGGCGGCAGGACCTCTCCTACGAGCAGTACTTC. It specifies CASRRQDLSYEQYF.

This clone was counted once. The chain recombines TRBV5-1 with TRBJ1-4, with 10 bases that match TRBD1. J lost 8 bases, V lost 0 bases, and 4 bases had no gene match. The V gene's germline CDR1 is SGHRS and CDR2 YFSETQ. This CDR3 spans 15 amino acids. As DNA, the CDR3 is TGCGCCAGCAGCTTGGTTGGGACAGGGGCCGAAAAACTGTTTTTT. Its translation is CASSLVGTGAEKLFF.

The chain links TRBV7-2 to TRBJ2-7; D is unclear. CDR1 is SGHTA, CDR2 FQGNSA, per germline. The CDR3 covers 14 residues. The germline V and J ends were trimmed by 3 bases and 0 bases, with 9 bases remaining between them. The CDR3 nucleotides are TGTGCCAGCAGCTTGTTCACTGGCTCCTACGAGCAGTACTTC. It yields the protein CASSLFTGSYEQYF. Full variable domain (remainder filled in from reference TRBV7-2 and TRBJ2-7): GAGVSQSPSNKVTEKGKDVELRCDPISGHTALYWYRQSLGQGLEFLIYFQGNSAPDKSGLPSDRFSAERTGGSVSTLTIQRTQQEDSAVYLCASSLFTGSYEQYFGPGTRLTVT.

The chain employs TRBV7-2 and TRBJ2-5; D may be TRBD1 or TRBD2 (5 bases each). Germline-derived CDR1 and CDR2 are SGHTA and FQGNSA. CDR3 length: 15 amino acids. Trimming pared 4 bases from V and 0 bases from J, leaving 12 bases between. The CDR3, as DNA: TGTGCCAGCAGCTCTGGGACGGGGTACCAAGAGACCCAGTACTTC. This gives the protein CASSSGTGYQETQYF.

This clone was seen just once. The chain recombines TRBV19 with TRBJ2-3, with TRBD1 as a possible D gene (5 bases). Germline V CDR1 and CDR2: LNHDA, SQIVND (reference sequence). The CDR3 covers 14 residues. Trimming left V 6 bases short and J 3 bases short, with 13 bases between. CDR3 nucleotides: TGTGCCAGTAGGACGACAGAGAAGACAGATACGCAGTATTTT. Translation: CASRTTEKTDTQYF.